Listed here are 13 T cell receptor beta chains from one sample, sequenced in a study of Ad26.COV2.S vaccination and SARS-CoV-2 variants. The treatment is: roughly 19 received Ad26.COV2.S at low or high dose, single or two shots; roughly five received placebo; per-sample allocation not given. Day 63 following the first vaccine or placebo injection was when the samples were taken. Clones were read by immunoSEQ multiplex PCR, and TCRdb kept only the in-frame ones, dropping some. The repertoire holds about 440,000 clones, 80% to 95% seen once, with 4.3% in the top ten. The sample was peripheral blood, taken in a trial of Ad26.COV2.S vaccine versus placebo. These receptors originate from a person between 18 and 65 years old who received the Ad26.COV2.S COVID-19 vaccine or a placebo.

This clone was found once. The V and J genes are TRBV11-2 and TRBJ2-5; D remains unclear. This CDR3 has 14 amino acids. Germline V gene data show CDR1 as SGHAT and CDR2 as FQNNGV. V lost 3 bases and J lost 5, with 13 bases in between. CDR3 in amino acids: CASSFSGLAETQYF. CDR3 nucleotide sequence: TGTGCCAGCAGCTTTAGTGGGCTGGCGGAGACCCAGTACTTC.

The rearrangement uses TRBV11-2 and TRBJ2-7; TRBD1 matches 11 bases. CDR1 and CDR2 (germline): SGHAT, FQNNGV. The V segment lost 4 bases and the J segment 4 bases; nucleotides outside the gene matches: 9. The CDR3 extends over 16 amino acids. The CDR3, as DNA: TGTGCCAGCAGCTCCCTCCGGACAGGGGGCCTTTACGAGCAGTACTTC. Its translation is CASSSLRTGGLYEQYF.

V usage is TRBV6-5 and J usage is TRBJ2-3; 8 bases agree with TRBD2. The CDR3 runs 13 residues. CDR1 is MNHEY and CDR2 is SVGAGI in the germline V gene. J lost 5 bases, V lost 6 bases, and 4 bases had no gene match. The CDR3 DNA sequence: TGTGCCAGCAGGCGGGGGGCCGGAGATACGCAGTATTTT. Amino acids: CASRRGAGDTQYF.

The chain links TRBV18 to TRBJ2-7; D could derive from TRBD1 or TRBD2 (6 bases each). The V gene lost 5 bases and the J gene lost 0 bases, with 17 bases spanning the gap. Germline lookup yields CDR1 KGHSH and CDR2 LQKENI. This CDR3 is built from 16 residues. CDR3 sequence reads: CASSSTGPTSSYEQYF. The DNA of the CDR3 is TGTGCCAGCTCATCTACAGGGCCGACTAGCTCCTACGAGCAGTACTTC.

V usage is TRBV5-1 and J usage is TRBJ1-4; 8 bases match TRBD1. The V and J ends lost 4 bases and 1 base, in that order; junction bases with no gene match: 3. This CDR3 region has 15 residues. Germline-derived CDR1 and CDR2 are SGHRS and YFSETQ. The DNA of the CDR3 is TGCGCCAGCAGCCCAGGACAGGGAACTAATGAAAAACTGTTTTTT. Amino acid sequence: CASSPGQGTNEKLFF.

The chain links TRBV6-1 to TRBJ1-4; D might be TRBD1 (6 bases). Trimming took off 0 bases at V and 7 bases at J, with 9 bases between the two ends. From germline, CDR1 is MNHNS and CDR2 SASEGT. The CDR3 is made up of 14 amino acids. The CDR3 DNA sequence: TGTGCCAGCAGTGAAGCTACAGGGAGTGAAAAACTGTTTTTT. It is translated as CASSEATGSEKLFF.

The CDR3 DNA follows: TGTGCCAGCCGGGACAGGGGGTTTACCTACGAGCAGTACTTC. Amino acids: CASRDRGFTYEQYF. This chain links TRBV27 with TRBJ2-7, with 11 bases identical to TRBD1. The germline gives CDR1 MNHEY, CDR2 SMNVEV (reference sequence). V was clipped by 8 bases and J by 2 bases; unmatched bases: 5. This CDR3 region has 14 residues.

This clone was observed a single time. This chain links TRBV4-1 with TRBJ2-5, with 11 bases fitting TRBD2. The CDR3 is 16 residues long. Trimming took 0 bases from V and 5 from J; bases not matched to a gene: 5. From germline, CDR1 is MGHRA and CDR2 YSYEKL. The CDR3 region is CASSQDGTSGRETQYF. The CDR3 nucleotides are TGCGCCAGCAGCCAAGACGGGACTAGCGGTAGGGAGACCCAGTACTTC.

The count of this clone is one. V gene TRBV5-3 combines with J gene TRBJ2-1; the D gene could be TRBD1 or TRBD2 (5 bases each). TRBV5-3 is an open reading frame whose function is uncertain. The length of the CDR3 is 15 residues. With 4 bases removed from V and 6 bases from J, the gap between germline ends came to 17 bases. Written as DNA, the CDR3 is TGTGCCAGAAGCCCCGGGACCTTACCAATCAATGAGCAGTTCTTC. Translated, it gives CARSPGTLPINEQFF.

V and J are TRBV3-1 (or the pseudogene TRBV3-2) and TRBJ2-2, with 13 bases that match TRBD2. The germline V gene has CDR1 LGHDT and CDR2 YNNKEL (reference sequence). Trimming removed 4 bases from V and 5 bases from J; junction bases left unmatched: 4. This CDR3 is built from 16 residues. The CDR3 DNA reads TGTGCCAGCAGCCTCGGACTAGCGGGAGCAACCGGGGAGCTGTTTTTT. This encodes CASSLGLAGATGELFF.

CDR3 in DNA: TGCAGTGCTAGTTTGGGGACAGGGGACACCGGGGAGCTGTTTTTT. Protein sequence: CSASLGTGDTGELFF. V gene TRBV20-1 combines with J gene TRBJ2-2, with 10 bases matching TRBD1. This CDR3 comprises 15 residues. The V gene's germline CDR1 is DFQATT and CDR2 SNEGSKA (reference sequence). V shed 3 bases, J shed 3 bases, and the junction held 4 bases outside the gene matches.

The J gene is TRBJ1-3, the V gene TRBV5-4; no reliable D call. V dropped 0 bases and J dropped 0 bases, with 7 bases sitting between them. CDR1 is SGHNT, CDR2 YYREEE, per germline (reference sequence). This CDR3 contains 15 residues. CDR3 DNA: TGTGCCAGCAGCTTGGAGAGAAGCTCTGGAAACACCATATATTTT. This sequence encodes CASSLERSSGNTIYF. Full variable domain (outside the CDR3, taken from reference TRBV5-4 and TRBJ1-3): ETGVTQSPTHLIKTRGQQVTLRCSSQSGHNTVSWYQQALGQGPQFIFQYYREEENGRGNFPPRFSGLQFPNYSSELNVNALELDDSALYLCASSLERSSGNTIYFGEGSWLTVV.

The chain is built from TRBV4-3 and TRBJ1-1; D possibly corresponds to TRBD1 (6 bases). The V and J ends lost 0 bases and 10 bases respectively, with 15 bases between them. The CDR3 sequence is 14 residues long. Germline-derived CDR1 and CDR2 are LGHNA and YSLEER. The CDR3 spells CASSQDRRGGGAFF. The CDR3 DNA sequence: TGCGCCAGCAGCCAAGATCGTCGGGGAGGGGGAGCTTTCTTT.